This paragraph reports one T cell receptor (beta chain). The specificity of this receptor is unknown. Base qualities are not recorded, but no much larger clone differs from it by a single base. The immunoSEQ Assay, a bias-controlled multiplex PCR, was used to amplify TCRbeta CDR3 regions from genomic DNA. Regarding the original processing steps: The number of nucleated cells in each sample was estimated from the amplification of reference gene primers within the assay. To quantify the absolute abundance of each unique TCRbeta CDR3 rearrangement, sequence reads were collapsed and filtered. For each sample, productive Simpson clonality was calculated by taking the square root of Simpson's diversity index across productive rearrangements. TCRdb mirrors the immuneACCESS table, restricted to in-frame sequences. Some clones are absent from its copies; in checked studies, under half trace to an unresolved V gene, and the reason for the others is unknown. The DNA gave D and trimming, while V, J and clone size come from that table. Here the sample has 200,000 or so clones; 75% to 90% occur a single time. The ten largest account for 2.1% of the sample.

These data originate in a study of blood T cell repertoires in COVID-19 (dated by TCRdb to 2018 to 2020). Concerning the study at large: Samples from collaborators originated in the United States, Italy and Spain and spanned both the acute and convalescent phases of COVID-19. The material from the prospective study consisted of cDNA or gDNA derived from T cells, B-cell-depleted T cells, or PBMCs. Deeply sampled blood TCRbeta repertoires from subjects exposed to, actively infected with, or recovered from COVID-19 were included in the dataset. The repertoires were released in a freely available public database intended as a resource for research on the immune response to SARS-CoV-2. Samples came from the ongoing ImmuneRACE study (first 160 participants) plus 1,254 subjects from 6 global collaborators. A de-identified subject ID, COVID-19 status, age in years and sex were almost always included in the sample metadata. Where available, HLA class I and class II types were taken from metadata supplied by the sample provider and were not determined by assay-based typing.

Collaborating institutions collected whole blood in K2EDTA tubes following their own protocols. For TCRbeta analysis, collaborator samples were shipped as frozen whole blood, as isolated PBMCs, or as DNA extracted from either sample type. General conclusions and limits of the study: How much clinical and demographic metadata was included differed by source and by participant, and the metadata was provided uncurated.

V is cut back by 7 bases and J by 6 bases, with 11 bases in the junction unmatched. Taken from the germline V gene (reference sequence), the CDR1 and CDR2 loops are LNHDA and SQIVND. From cysteine to phenylalanine, the CDR3 is 16 amino acids long. Only the CDR3 region is kept as DNA, spanning 48 bases read in frame from base 1. The material sequenced was peripheral blood. This sequence was found in a man between 65 and 85 years old with active or convalescent COVID-19. Recombination connected TRBV19 to TRBJ1-5, with 11 bases matching TRBD1. Read as DNA, the sequence is TGTGCCAGTAAGTCCCCTGGCGGGACAGGGGGTCAGCCCCAGCATTTT. It encodes CASKSPGGTGGQPQHF.